This T cell receptor (beta chain) was profiled in a study of blood T cell repertoires in COVID-19. Turning to the study itself: Spain, Italy and the United States supplied samples that represented acute and convalescent COVID-19. T cells, B-cell-depleted T cells, or PBMCs supplied cDNA or gDNA.

Original data processing: Estimation of nucleated cell counts was performed using reference gene primer amplification. Only in-frame clones appear in the TCRdb table, and some are missing; sequencing was by immunoSEQ multiplex PCR. V, J and clone size reflect that table, while D and trimming were determined from the DNA. This sample carries tens of thousands of clones, more than 75% of them seen once, and the ten largest clones take less than 5%. What was sequenced was peripheral blood. This TCR was sampled from a woman at least 80 years old with acute or convalescent COVID-19.

DNA for the CDR3: TGTGCCAGTATACAGGGGGCCGTCACTGAAGCTTTCTTT. Protein product: CASIQGAVTEAFF. The rearrangement links TRBV19 to TRBJ1-1; 9 nucleotides match TRBD1. The CDR3 consists of 13 residues. Germline assignment: CDR1 LNHDA and CDR2 SQIVND (reference sequence). With V trimmed by 7 bases and J by 4 bases, 4 bases remained unmatched.